Presented here are 2 T cell receptor beta chains from one specimen sequenced in a study of radiation and T cells in renal cell carcinoma. Time point: blood 4 weeks post-SBRT, at nephrectomy. As to treatment: 15 Gy SBRT to primary tumor, nephrectomy 4 weeks later. Sequenced by immunoSEQ multiplex PCR; TCRdb stores in-frame clones only, minus some. Here the sample spans approximately 83,000 clones, roughly 80% being singletons. The sample consisted of blood, taken from a patient whose treatment included radiotherapy and nephrectomy. Receptor source: a man in his fifties with renal cell carcinoma.

V usage is TRBV2 and J usage is TRBJ1-3, with D perhaps TRBD1 (5 bases). Trimming took 7 bases from V and 1 from J, leaving 17 bases between them. This CDR3 is 16 amino acids long. The germline CDR1 and CDR2 sequences are SNHLY and FYNNEI. The DNA of the CDR3 is TGTGCCAGCACCCAACGGGGGGGGTTTTCTGGAAACACCATATATTTT. It translates to CASTQRGGFSGNTIYF.

This rearrangement joins TRBV25-1 to TRBJ2-7, with D maybe TRBD2 (6 bases). V lost 6 bases and J 4 bases, leaving 19 bases between the germline ends. Germline V gene lookup returns CDR1 MGHDK and CDR2 SYGVNS. There are 15 residues in the CDR3. The CDR3 spells CASSMGLARPYEQYF. The CDR3 region has the DNA TGTGCCAGCAGCATGGGCCTAGCGCGCCCATACGAGCAGTACTTC.